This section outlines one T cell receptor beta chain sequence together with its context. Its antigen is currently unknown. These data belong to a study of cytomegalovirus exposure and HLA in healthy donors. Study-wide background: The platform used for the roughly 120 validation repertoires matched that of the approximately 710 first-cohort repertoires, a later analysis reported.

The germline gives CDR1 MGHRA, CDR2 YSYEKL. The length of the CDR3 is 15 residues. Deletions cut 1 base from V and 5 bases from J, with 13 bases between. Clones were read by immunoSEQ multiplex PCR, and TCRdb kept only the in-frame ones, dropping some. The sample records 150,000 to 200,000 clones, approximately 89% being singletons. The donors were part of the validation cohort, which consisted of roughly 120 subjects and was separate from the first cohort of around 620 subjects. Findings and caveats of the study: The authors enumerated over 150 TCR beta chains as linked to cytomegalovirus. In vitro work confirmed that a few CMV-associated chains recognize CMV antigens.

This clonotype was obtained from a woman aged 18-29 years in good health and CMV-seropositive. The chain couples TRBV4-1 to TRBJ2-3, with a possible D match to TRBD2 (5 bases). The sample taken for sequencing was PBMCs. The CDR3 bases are TGCGCCAGCAGCCAAGGTCTAGCAGGTAGAGATACGCAGTATTTT. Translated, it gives CASSQGLAGRDTQYF.